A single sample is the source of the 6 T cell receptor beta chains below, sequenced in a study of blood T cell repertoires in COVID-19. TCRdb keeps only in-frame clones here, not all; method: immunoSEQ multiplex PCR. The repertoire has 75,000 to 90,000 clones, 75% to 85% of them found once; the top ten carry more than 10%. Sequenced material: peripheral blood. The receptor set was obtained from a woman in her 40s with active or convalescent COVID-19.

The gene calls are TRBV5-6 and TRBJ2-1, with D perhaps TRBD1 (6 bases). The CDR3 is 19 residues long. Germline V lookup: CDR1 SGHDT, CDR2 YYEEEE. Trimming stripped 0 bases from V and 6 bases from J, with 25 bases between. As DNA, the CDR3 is TGTGCCAGCAGCTTGGATGGTTATGGGACATCCGATGGGGTCAATGAGCAGTTCTTC. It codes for CASSLDGYGTSDGVNEQFF.

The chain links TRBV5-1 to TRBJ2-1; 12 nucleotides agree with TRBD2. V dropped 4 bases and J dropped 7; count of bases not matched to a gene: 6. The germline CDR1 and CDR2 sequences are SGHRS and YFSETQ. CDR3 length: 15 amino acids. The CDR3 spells CASSPTSGGPNEQFF. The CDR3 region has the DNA TGCGCCAGCAGCCCGACTAGCGGGGGCCCAAATGAGCAGTTCTTC.

The CDR3 DNA follows: TGCGCCAGCAGCATTGGACAGGGGGCTAACTATGGCTACACCTTC. Translating it yields CASSIGQGANYGYTF. The chain combines TRBV5-1 with TRBJ1-2; 10 nucleotides match TRBD1. Germline loops: CDR1 SGHRS, CDR2 YFSETQ. V lost 4 bases and J lost 0; bases outside the gene matches: 3. This CDR3 spans 15 amino acids. Full variable domain (outside the CDR3, taken from reference TRBV5-1 and TRBJ1-2): KAGVTQTPRYLIKTRGQQVTLSCSPISGHRSVSWYQQTPGQGLQFLFEYFSETQRNKGNFPGRFSGRQFSNSRSEMNVSTLELGDSALYLCASSIGQGANYGYTFGSGTRLTVV.

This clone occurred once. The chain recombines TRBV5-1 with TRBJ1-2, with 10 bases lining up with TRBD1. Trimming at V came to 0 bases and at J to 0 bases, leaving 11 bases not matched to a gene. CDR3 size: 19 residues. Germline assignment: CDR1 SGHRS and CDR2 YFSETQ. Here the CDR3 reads CASSLGPGQGLGPNYGYTF. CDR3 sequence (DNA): TGCGCCAGCAGCTTGGGGCCGGGACAGGGGTTAGGGCCTAACTATGGCTACACCTTC.

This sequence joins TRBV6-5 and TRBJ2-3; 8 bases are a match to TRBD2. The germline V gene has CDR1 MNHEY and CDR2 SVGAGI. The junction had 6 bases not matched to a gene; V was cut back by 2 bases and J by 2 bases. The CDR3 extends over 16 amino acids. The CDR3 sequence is CASSYRGLGDTDTQYF. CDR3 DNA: TGTGCCAGCAGTTACCGGGGACTAGGGGACACAGATACGCAGTATTTT.

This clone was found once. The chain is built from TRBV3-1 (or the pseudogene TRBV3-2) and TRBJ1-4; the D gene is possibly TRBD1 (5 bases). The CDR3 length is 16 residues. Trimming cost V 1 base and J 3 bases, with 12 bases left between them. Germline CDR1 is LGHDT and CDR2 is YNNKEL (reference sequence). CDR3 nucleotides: TGTGCCAGCAGCCAAGTACGTGCAGGGCCTAATGAAAAACTGTTTTTT. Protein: CASSQVRAGPNEKLFF.